Listed below are T cell receptor beta chains from one sample, sequenced in a study of T cells in narcolepsy. The table came from immunoSEQ multiplex PCR; TCRdb's copy has only in-frame clones and leaves some out. Of about 27,000 clones listed, around three quarters are singletons. The sample comprised CD45RA- memory CD4+ T cells from PBMCs. Receptors originate from a human donor with narcolepsy. Both conserved end residues are part of each CDR3. A D gene is named only where the DNA matches it firmly. Only part of the rows carry a size: once, few, many, or a class if the clone is expanded.

NA	TRBJ1-2	NA	TRBV18	CASSPSGVGYGYTF	TGTGCCAGCTCACCATCAGGGGTCGGATATGGCTACACCTTC
once	TRBJ2-1	NA	TRBV5-1	CASSLLSAGSYNEQFF	TGCGCCAGCAGCTTGCTGTCGGCGGGTAGCTACAATGAGCAGTTCTTC
NA	TRBJ2-1	TRBD1	TRBV6-1	CASSVGTGINEQFF	TGTGCCAGCAGTGTAGGGACAGGGATCAATGAGCAGTTCTTC
NA	TRBJ2-7	NA	TRBV29-1	CSVATDSYEQYF	TGCAGCGTCGCGACAGACTCCTACGAGCAGTACTTC
NA	TRBJ1-4	TRBD1	TRBV6-6	CASSSTGETNEKLFF	TGTGCCAGCAGTTCCACAGGGGAAACTAATGAAAAACTGTTTTTT
few	TRBJ2-7	NA	TRBV7-9	CASSSGTPYYEQYF	TGTGCCAGCAGCTCGGGGACTCCTTACTACGAGCAGTACTTC
few	TRBJ2-5	TRBD2	TRBV5-1	CASSLQRGVQETQYF	TGCGCCAGCAGCTTGCAGCGGGGGGTCCAAGAGACCCAGTACTTC
NA	TRBJ1-1	NA	TRBV7-9	CASSGNRNTEAFF	TGTGCCAGCAGCGGAAACAGGAACACTGAAGCTTTCTTT
NA	TRBJ1-6	NA	TRBV13	CASSPRRSSYNSPLHF	TGTGCCAGCAGCCCGCGGAGGAGCTCCTATAATTCACCCCTCCACTTT
once	TRBJ1-1	TRBD1	TRBV10-3	CAISEYRGDTEAFF	TGTGCCATCAGTGAATACAGGGGTGACACTGAAGCTTTCTTT
NA	TRBJ2-7	NA	TRBV13	CASSLPGIAYEQYF	TGTGCCAGCAGCCTCCCCGGGATCGCCTACGAGCAGTACTTC
NA	TRBJ2-5	TRBD2	TRBV4-1	CASSQEIAGGWETQYF	TGCGCCAGCAGCCAAGAGATAGCGGGGGGGTGGGAGACCCAGTACTTC
NA	TRBJ2-7	NA	TRBV5-4	CASSLMGPANSYEQYF	TGTGCCAGCAGCTTGATGGGACCGGCGAACTCCTACGAGCAGTACTTC
NA	TRBJ1-2	NA	TRBV6-4	CASSATGYGYTF	TGTGCCAGCAGCGCGACAGGCTATGGCTACACCTTC
NA	TRBJ2-7	NA	TRBV18	CASSPGRGSSYEQYF	TGTGCCAGCTCGCCAGGGAGGGGGAGCTCCTACGAGCAGTACTTC
NA	TRBJ1-3	TRBD1	TRBV5-1	CASSIQGAQDTIYF	TGCGCCAGCAGTATACAGGGGGCGCAGGACACCATATATTTT
NA	TRBJ2-5	NA	TRBV5-1	CASSLGGGNQETQYF	TGCGCCAGCAGCTTGGGAGGTGGGAACCAAGAGACCCAGTACTTC
NA	TRBJ2-7	NA	TRBV5-5	CASSLLGEYEQYF	TGTGCCAGCAGCTTGCTCGGAGAGTACGAGCAGTACTTC
NA	TRBJ1-1	NA	TRBV9	CASSVGQGRTEAFF	TGTGCCAGCAGCGTAGGGCAGGGTAGAACTGAAGCTTTCTTT
NA	TRBJ1-1	NA	TRBV14	CASSQDLGTMNTEAFF	TGTGCCAGCAGCCAAGATTTAGGGACAATGAACACTGAAGCTTTCTTT
NA	TRBJ2-6	NA	TRBV5-3	CARTVIVVNKSRANVLTF	TGTGCCAGAACGGTGATAGTGGTGAACAAAAGTCGGGCCAACGTCCTGACTTTC
NA	TRBJ2-7	TRBD2	TRBV19	CASSRGGVEQYF	TGTGCCAGTAGCCGCGGGGGGGTCGAGCAGTACTTC
NA	TRBJ2-3	NA	TRBV5-5	CASSLLAPGGGWKTDTQYF	TGTGCCAGCAGCTTGTTGGCCCCGGGGGGCGGGTGGAAAACAGATACGCAGTATTTT
few	TRBJ1-2	NA	TRBV7-2	CASSLRQSYGYTF	TGTGCCAGCAGCTTAAGACAGAGCTATGGCTACACCTTC
NA	TRBJ1-3	NA	TRBV6-1	CASSAATGGNTIYF	TGTGCCAGCAGTGCCGCGACGGGGGGAAACACCATATATTTT
few	TRBJ2-7	NA	TRBV4-2	CASSQELGTTYEQYF	TGTGCCAGCAGCCAAGAATTGGGCACAACCTACGAGCAGTACTTC
NA	TRBJ2-7	NA	TRBV5-4	CASSFVRDEQYF	TGTGCCAGCAGCTTTGTCAGGGACGAGCAGTACTTC
few	TRBJ2-1	NA	TRBV2	CASSVQGARGNEQFF	TGTGCCAGCAGTGTGCAGGGGGCGCGGGGGAATGAGCAGTTCTTC
few	TRBJ2-7	TRBD1	TRBV23-1	CASSRPGTGAYEQYF	TGCGCCAGCAGTCGCCCCGGGACAGGGGCCTACGAGCAGTACTTC